These T cell receptor beta chains were read from a single sample in a study of cytomegalovirus exposure and HLA in healthy donors. Assay used: immunoSEQ multiplex PCR; TCRdb lists only in-frame clones, some missing. The sample contains roughly 120,000 clones, around 77% of which appear only once. Sequencing was carried out using PBMCs. The receptors come from a man aged 45-65 years in good health and CMV-seropositive. The CDR3 runs from the conserved cysteine through the conserved F or W. D genes are given only for firm matches. Some rows have no size entry. The others give once, few or many, or a class for an expanded clone.

J gene,V gene,clone size,D gene,CDR3 protein,CDR3 DNA
TRBJ2-7,TRBV10-2,-,-,CASRQGSPYEQYF,TGCGCCAGCAGGCAGGGGTCCCCCTACGAGCAGTACTTC
TRBJ2-2,TRBV28,-,TRBD1,CASSPLNPGTGTNTGELFF,TGTGCCAGCAGCCCCCTTAATCCCGGGACAGGGACGAACACCGGGGAGCTGTTTTTT
TRBJ1-2,TRBV29-1,-,-,CSVGQGTNYGYPF,-
TRBJ2-5,TRBV7-2,-,-,CASSPGLGGQETQYF,TGTGCCAGCAGCCCAGGCTTGGGGGGCCAAGAGACCCAGTACTTC
TRBJ2-4,TRBV2,-,-,CASSEALRLEGAPYF,TGTGCCAGCAGTGAAGCGCTTCGTTTGGAGGGTGCCCCGTACTTC
TRBJ1-1,TRBV19,-,-,CASSIVRVGETFF,TGTGCCAGTAGTATAGTTCGGGTTGGTGAAACTTTCTTT
TRBJ2-1,TRBV11-3,-,-,CASSLTGQKVGEQFF,TGTGCCAGCAGCTTAACCGGACAGAAGGTCGGGGAGCAGTTCTTC
TRBJ1-1,TRBV19,-,-,CASTQMTRNTEAFF,TGTGCCAGTACCCAGATGACAAGGAACACTGAAGCTTTCTTT
TRBJ1-5,TRBV6-5,-,TRBD1,CASSFDRDGNQPQHF,TGTGCCAGCAGTTTCGACAGGGATGGAAATCAGCCCCAGCATTTT
TRBJ2-1,TRBV13,-,TRBD2,CASSYSGRAGEQFF,TGTGCCAGCAGCTATAGCGGGAGGGCCGGTGAGCAGTTCTTC
TRBJ2-7,TRBV19,few,-,CASRGPGEQYF,TGTGCCAGCAGGGGCCCCGGGGAGCAGTACTTC
TRBJ2-1,TRBV7-6,-,-,CASSYGQGGRNEQFF,TGTGCCAGCAGCTACGGACAGGGAGGGAGGAATGAGCAGTTCTTC
TRBJ1-4,TRBV7-2,-,TRBD1,CASSLRGQTLTNEKLFF,TGTGCCAGCAGCTTAAGGGGACAGACTTTAACTAATGAAAAACTGTTTTTT
TRBJ1-2,TRBV11-3,-,-,CASSLEMGASGYTF,TGTGCCAGCAGCTTAGAGATGGGGGCTAGTGGCTACACCTTC
TRBJ2-7,TRBV10-1,few,TRBD1,CASPLPGQSLLSYEQYF,TGCGCCAGCCCCCTACCGGGACAGAGTCTCCTTTCCTACGAGCAGTACTTC
TRBJ1-3,TRBV6-1,-,-,CASSLGAGAGNTIYF,TGTGCCAGCAGCCTTGGGGCGGGGGCCGGAAACACCATATATTTT
TRBJ1-1,TRBV11-2,-,-,CASSLDIGGEAEAFF,TGTGCCAGCAGCTTAGATATCGGAGGCGAAGCTGAAGCTTTCTTT
TRBJ2-7,TRBV12-5,few,-,CASGLETRAYEQYF,TGTGCTAGTGGTTTGGAAACCAGGGCCTACGAGCAGTACTTC
TRBJ1-5,TRBV6-5,-,-,CASSYTPQGQPQHF,TGTGCCAGCAGCTATACTCCACAGGGTCAGCCCCAGCATTTT
TRBJ1-6,TRBV7-2,-,-,CASSLAAGAELPLHF,TGTGCCAGCAGCTTAGCTGCAGGGGCCGAATTACCCCTCCACTTT
TRBJ2-2,TRBV7-2,-,-,CASSLGGTNTGELFF,TGTGCCAGCAGCTTAGGGGGCACGAACACCGGGGAGCTGTTTTTT
TRBJ1-1,TRBV5-1,once,-,CASSLGVGRMNTEAFF,TGCGCCAGCAGCTTGGGAGTGGGCAGGATGAACACTGAAGCTTTCTTT
TRBJ2-5,TRBV28,-,-,CASEPGVSREQYF,TGTGCCAGCGAGCCAGGGGTCTCAAGGGAGCAGTACTTC
TRBJ1-3,TRBV2,-,-,CASSEFGAIYF,TGTGCCAGCAGTGAATTCGGGGCCATATATTTT
TRBJ1-1,TRBV2,few,-,CASNSQGGLNTEAFF,TGTGCCAGCAACTCACAAGGGGGTTTGAACACTGAAGCTTTCTTT
TRBJ1-3,TRBV2,few,-,CASKGALSGNTIYF,TGTGCCAGCAAAGGGGCCCTCTCTGGAAACACCATATATTTT
TRBJ2-1,TRBV5-1,once,TRBD2,CASSLKAGGPNEQFF,TGCGCCAGCAGCTTAAAAGCGGGGGGGCCAAATGAGCAGTTCTTC
TRBJ2-7,TRBV6-6,-,-,CAIRRDSEQYF,TGTGCCATCAGGAGGGACAGCGAGCAGTACTTC
TRBJ2-7,TRBV7-6,-,-,CASSLAPAYEQYF,TGTGCCAGCAGCTTAGCGCCGGCCTACGAGCAGTACTTC
TRBJ1-1,TRBV12-5,-,-,CASGLVTGNTEAFF,TGTGCTAGTGGTTTGGTGACGGGGAACACTGAAGCTTTCTTT
TRBJ1-6,TRBV13,-,TRBD1,CASSSAPGQGINSPLHF,TGTGCCAGCAGCTCCGCCCCGGGACAGGGGATTAATTCACCCCTCCACTTT
TRBJ2-5,TRBV12-5,-,TRBD2,CASGLVRSSGGEETQYF,TGTGCTAGTGGTTTGGTACGATCTAGCGGGGGGGAAGAGACCCAGTACTTC
TRBJ1-1,TRBV11-2,-,TRBD1,CASSPGTGRPFHF,TGTGCCAGCAGTCCCGGGACAGGACGTCCGTTCCACTTT
TRBJ2-3,TRBV21-1,-,-,CASSKEGGTGPQRDTQYF,TGTGCCAGCAGCAAAGAGGGGGGGACAGGCCCACAACGAGATACGCAGTATTTT
TRBJ1-1,TRBV27,-,-,CASSSRGGMNTEAFF,TGTGCCAGCAGTTCCAGAGGAGGGATGAACACTGAAGCTTTCTTT
TRBJ1-2,TRBV7-9,-,-,CASSLEVQGHGYTF,TGTGCCAGCAGCTTAGAGGTCCAGGGCCATGGCTACACCTTC
TRBJ2-1,TRBV14,-,TRBD1,CASSHQRQGPWNEQFF,TGTGCCAGCAGCCACCAAAGACAGGGCCCCTGGAATGAGCAGTTCTTC
TRBJ1-5,TRBV18,-,-,CASSPFKEGPGNQPQHF,TGTGCCAGCTCACCCTTTAAGGAGGGCCCTGGCAATCAGCCCCAGCATTTT
TRBJ1-5,TRBV6-1,-,-,CASTPRDNNQPQHF,TGTGCCAGCACCCCCCGGGACAACAATCAGCCCCAGCATTTT
TRBJ1-5,TRBV6-4,-,-,CASQQDSYSNQPQHF,TGTGCCAGCCAGCAGGACTCTTATAGCAATCAGCCCCAGCATTTT
TRBJ1-5,TRBV6-5,-,TRBD1,CASGNRGSNQPQHF,TGTGCCAGCGGTAACAGGGGTAGCAATCAGCCCCAGCATTTT
TRBJ1-5,TRBV7-6,-,-,CASSLTRNQPQHF,TGTGCCAGCAGCTTAACTCGCAATCAGCCCCAGCATTTT
TRBJ2-4,TRBV6-6,-,TRBD1,CASSHGQGGIQYF,TGTGCCAGCAGTCATGGACAGGGAGGCATTCAGTACTTC
TRBJ2-6,TRBV5-1,-,-,CASSLGGSSGANVLTF,TGCGCCAGCAGCTTGGGCGGGTCGTCTGGGGCCAACGTCCTGACTTTC
TRBJ2-2,TRBV6-5,-,-,CASRLLFAGTGELFF,TGTGCCAGCAGACTTCTCTTTGCGGGCACCGGGGAGCTGTTTTTT
TRBJ2-7,TRBV28,-,TRBD1,CASSRAGTGGGEQYF,TGTGCCAGCAGTCGCGCCGGGACAGGGGGCGGCGAGCAGTACTTC
TRBJ2-5,TRBV7-2,-,-,CASSLVNTGWETQYF,TGTGCCAGCAGCTTAGTCAACACAGGGTGGGAGACCCAGTACTTC
TRBJ2-7,TRBV28,once,-,CASSLNPERLTYEQYF,TGTGCCAGCAGTTTAAACCCCGAGCGGCTCACCTACGAGCAGTACTTC
TRBJ1-2,TRBV11-2,-,TRBD1,CASSLAPTGVGNGYTF,TGTGCCAGCAGCTTAGCCCCGACAGGGGTGGGGAATGGCTACACCTTC
TRBJ2-3,TRBV7-2,-,-,CASSFNWDTQYF,TGTGCCAGCAGCTTCAACTGGGATACGCAGTATTTT
TRBJ2-7,TRBV7-9,-,TRBD2,CASSSTLAGFSYEQYF,TGTGCCAGCAGCTCGACCTTAGCGGGATTTAGCTACGAGCAGTACTTC
TRBJ2-1,TRBV6-1,few,TRBD2,CASSEEGRVWREVYNEQFF,TGTGCCAGCAGTGAAGAGGGTAGGGTCTGGCGGGAGGTTTACAATGAGCAGTTCTTC
TRBJ1-1,TRBV28,-,-,CASSLMTGTEAFF,TGTGCCAGCAGTTTAATGACGGGCACTGAAGCTTTCTTT
TRBJ2-7,TRBV27,-,-,CASSFQQGKMGYEQYF,TGTGCCAGCAGTTTCCAGCAGGGAAAGATGGGATACGAGCAGTACTTC